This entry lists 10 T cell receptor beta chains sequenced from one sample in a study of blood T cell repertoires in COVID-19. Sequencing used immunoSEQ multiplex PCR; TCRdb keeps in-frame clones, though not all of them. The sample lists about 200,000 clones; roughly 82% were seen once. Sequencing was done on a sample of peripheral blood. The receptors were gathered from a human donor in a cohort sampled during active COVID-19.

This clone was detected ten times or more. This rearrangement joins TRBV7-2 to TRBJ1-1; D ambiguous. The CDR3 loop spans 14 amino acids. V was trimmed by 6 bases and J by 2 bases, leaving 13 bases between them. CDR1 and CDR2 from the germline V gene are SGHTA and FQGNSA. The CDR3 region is CASRPSTANTEAFF. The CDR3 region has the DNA TGTGCCAGCAGGCCCAGTACAGCTAACACTGAAGCTTTCTTT.

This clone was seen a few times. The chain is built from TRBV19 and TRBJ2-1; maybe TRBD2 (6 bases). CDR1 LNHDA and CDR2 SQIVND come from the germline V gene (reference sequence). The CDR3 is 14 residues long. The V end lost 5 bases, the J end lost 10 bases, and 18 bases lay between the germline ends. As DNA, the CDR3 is TGTGCCAGTAGTGAGTTCGGAAGGGCGGGGGAGCAGTTCTTC. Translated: CASSEFGRAGEQFF.

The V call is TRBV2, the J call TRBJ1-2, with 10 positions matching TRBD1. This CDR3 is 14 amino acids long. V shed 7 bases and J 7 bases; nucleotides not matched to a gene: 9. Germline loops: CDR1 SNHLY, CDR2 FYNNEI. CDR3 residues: CASKRQGARGGYTF. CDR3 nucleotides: TGTGCCAGCAAACGACAGGGGGCCCGGGGTGGCTACACCTTC.

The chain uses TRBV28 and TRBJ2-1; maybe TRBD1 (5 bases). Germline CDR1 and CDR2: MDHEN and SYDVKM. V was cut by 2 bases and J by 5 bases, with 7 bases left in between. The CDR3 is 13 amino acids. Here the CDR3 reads CASSLEGDNEQFF. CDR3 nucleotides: TGTGCCAGCAGTTTAGAAGGGGACAATGAGCAGTTCTTC.

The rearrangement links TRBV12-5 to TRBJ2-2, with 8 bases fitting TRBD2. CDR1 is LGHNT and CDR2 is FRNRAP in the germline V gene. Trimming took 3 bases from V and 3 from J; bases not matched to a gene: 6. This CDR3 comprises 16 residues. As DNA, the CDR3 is TGTGCTAGTGGTTTTCGGACTAGCAGGGACACCGGGGAGCTGTTTTTT. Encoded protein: CASGFRTSRDTGELFF.

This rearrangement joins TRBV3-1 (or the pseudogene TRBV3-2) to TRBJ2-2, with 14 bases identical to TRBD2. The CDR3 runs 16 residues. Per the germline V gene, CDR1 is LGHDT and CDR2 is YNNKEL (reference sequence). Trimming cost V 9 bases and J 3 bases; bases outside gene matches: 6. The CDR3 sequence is CASGGTSGRDTGELFF. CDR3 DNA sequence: TGTGCCAGTGGCGGGACTAGCGGGAGAGACACCGGGGAGCTGTTTTTT.

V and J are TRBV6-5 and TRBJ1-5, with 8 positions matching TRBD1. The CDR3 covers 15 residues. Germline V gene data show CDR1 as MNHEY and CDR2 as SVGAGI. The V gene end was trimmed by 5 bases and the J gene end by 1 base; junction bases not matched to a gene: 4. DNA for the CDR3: TGTGCCAGCAGTACGACAGGGGCGAGCAATCAGCCCCAGCATTTT. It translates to CASSTTGASNQPQHF.

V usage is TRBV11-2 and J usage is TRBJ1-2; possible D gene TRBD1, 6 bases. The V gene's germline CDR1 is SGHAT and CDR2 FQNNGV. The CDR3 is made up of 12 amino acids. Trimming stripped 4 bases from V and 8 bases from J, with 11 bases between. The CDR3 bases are TGTGCCAGCAGCTCAACAGGGCGGGGCTACACCTTC. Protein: CASSSTGRGYTF. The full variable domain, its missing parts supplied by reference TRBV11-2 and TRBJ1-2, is EAGVAQSPRYKIIEKRQSVAFWCNPISGHATLYWYQQILGQGPKLLIQFQNNGVVDDSQLPKDRFSAERLKGVDSTLKIQPAKLEDSAVYLCASSSTGRGYTFGSGTRLTVV.

The CDR3 nucleotides read TGTGCCAGCAGCCTCAACAGGCAAAGGGGTGAAAAACTGTTTTTT. Amino acid sequence: CASSLNRQRGEKLFF. The chain uses TRBV7-2 and TRBJ1-4, with a weak D call TRBD1 (5 bases). The V gene's germline CDR1 is SGHTA and CDR2 FQGNSA. The CDR3 is made up of 15 amino acids. Trimming left V 5 bases short and J 7 bases short, with 17 bases between.

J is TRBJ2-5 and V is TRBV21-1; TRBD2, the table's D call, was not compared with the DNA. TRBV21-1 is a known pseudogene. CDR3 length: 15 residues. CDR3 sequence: CASSKSVGSKETQYF. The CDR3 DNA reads TGTGCCAGCAGCAAAAGTGTCGGGTCCAAAGAGACCCAGTACTTC.